This TCR beta chain was obtained from a study of CD8 T cells in ankylosing spondylitis. The CDR3 has 16 residues. The germline CDR1 and CDR2 sequences are LGHNA and YNFKEQ. Trimming took 3 bases from V and 4 from J; bases not matched to a gene: 8. The table lists this clonotype with a few counts. The TCR beta libraries were generated through quantitative 5'-RACE incorporating molecular barcodes. TCRdb redid the calling of the 5' RACE reads with MiXCR, one entry per CDR3 protein. Of 200,000 to 250,000 distinct CDR3 sequences in the sample, roughly 25% were seen once. The clonotype comes from a male donor with ankylosing spondylitis or in good health (not recorded which). The rearrangement joins TRBV4-2 to TRBJ2-1, with TRBD2 matching over 8 bases. Material: blood, either unsorted or a sorted T cell fraction (not recorded which). The CDR3 region has the DNA TGTGCCAGCAGCCAGATGAGCGGGAGTGAGTACAATGAGCAGTTCTTC. It translates to CASSQMSGSEYNEQFF.